This T cell receptor (beta chain) was observed in a study of graft-versus-host responses after intestinal transplantation. Study-level information: Recipients across the board were started on anti-thymocyte globulin induction, then kept on tacrolimus and steroids for about 3 years. Study findings and constraints: Graft-donor T cell macrochimerism coincided with high graft-versus-host to host-versus-graft clonal ratios in allografts.

Libraries were prepared by immunoSEQ multiplex PCR; TCRdb keeps only in-frame clonotypes and omits some of them. Of around 130,000 clones listed, approximately 92% were seen once; the top ten hold around 0.16%. In germline, CDR1 is KGHSH, CDR2 LQKENI. The CDR3 loop spans 14 amino acids. Trimming removed 6 bases from V and 0 bases from J, with 11 bases in between. Of note for this clone: The target antigen is unknown.

Sequenced here: unstimulated CD4+ T cells sorted from spleen or lymph node cells, sampled before intestinal transplant. The chain uses TRBV18 and TRBJ1-2, with D perhaps matching TRBD1 (6 bases). The TCR sequence derives from a human donor who received an intestinal transplant. The CDR3 DNA reads as TGTGCCAGCTCGGACAGCAACGCTAACTATGGCTACACCTTC. It is translated as CASSDSNANYGYTF.